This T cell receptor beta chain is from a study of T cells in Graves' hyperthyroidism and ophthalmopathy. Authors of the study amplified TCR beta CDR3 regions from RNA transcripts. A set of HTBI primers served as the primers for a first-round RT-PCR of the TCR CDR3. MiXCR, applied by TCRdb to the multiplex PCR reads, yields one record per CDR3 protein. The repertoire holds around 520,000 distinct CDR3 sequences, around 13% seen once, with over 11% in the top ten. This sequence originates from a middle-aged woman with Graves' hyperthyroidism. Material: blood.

The CDR3 loop is CATSRELPRSSYNEQFF. The CDR3 nucleotides read TGTGCCACCAGCAGAGAACTCCCTCGAAGCTCCTACAATGAGCAGTTCTTC. The rearrangement joins TRBV15 to TRBJ2-1; D not certain. The V end was cut by 0 bases, the J end by 0 bases, with 12 bases between. The CDR3 is 17 amino acids. Germline CDR1 reads LNHNV; CDR2 reads YYDKDF (reference sequence).